Below, 30 T cell receptor beta chains from the same sample are listed, as sequenced in a study of T cell responses to AZD1222 COVID-19 vaccine. Libraries were prepared by immunoSEQ multiplex PCR; TCRdb keeps only in-frame clonotypes and omits some of them. Of 100,000 or so clones in the sample, nearly 90% were seen once. The sequences come from peripheral blood, collected 28 days after the second AZD1222 dose. Receptors originate from an adult who received the AZD1222 COVID-19 vaccine.

The V call is TRBV27, the J call TRBJ2-5; 11 bases line up with TRBD2. The trim removed 7 bases at V and 4 bases at J, leaving 8 bases unmatched. The CDR3 length is 15 residues. Germline V gives CDR1 MNHEY, CDR2 SMNVEV (reference sequence). Here the CDR3 DNA reads TGTGCCAGCAAGTTAGGACTAGCGGGCCGAGAGACCCAGTACTTC. This sequence encodes CASKLGLAGRETQYF.

This rearrangement joins TRBV19 to TRBJ2-2, with D possibly being TRBD1 (6 bases). The CDR3 contains 16 residues. Looked up from germline, CDR1 is LNHDA and CDR2 is SQIVND (reference sequence). Trimming left V 6 bases short and J 0 bases short, with 14 bases between. The CDR3 region has the DNA TGTGCCAGTAGAGGGGGTCGGGGATCGAACACCGGGGAGCTGTTTTTT. Translating it yields CASRGGRGSNTGELFF.

V gene TRBV5-6 combines with J gene TRBJ2-3, with TRBD2 matching 9 bases. The V gene's germline CDR1 is SGHDT and CDR2 YYEEEE. The CDR3 consists of 18 residues. Losses at the gene ends were 0 bases for V and 1 base for J; bases not matched to a gene: 9. The CDR3 DNA is TGTGCCAGCAGCTTGGGGCTAGCGGGGCTTCCTGGCACAGATACGCAGTATTTT. Its protein is CASSLGLAGLPGTDTQYF.

This chain uses TRBV7-9 with TRBJ2-1, with TRBD2 matching over 9 bases. The V segment lost 9 bases and the J segment 3 bases; nucleotides outside the gene matches: 6. The CDR3 is 14 residues long. Germline values: CDR1 SEHNR, CDR2 FQNEAQ (reference sequence). CDR3 sequence: CASSIAGVYNEQFF. Written as DNA, the CDR3 is TGTGCCAGTTCCATAGCGGGAGTCTACAATGAGCAGTTCTTC.

The chain has TRBV6-5 and TRBJ1-1, with D tentatively TRBD1 (5 bases). Germline V lookup: CDR1 MNHEY, CDR2 SVGAGI. This CDR3 has 14 amino acids. V lost 9 bases, J lost 2 bases, and 16 bases lay in between. The CDR3 sequence: CARGVGGSNTEAFF. CDR3 DNA sequence: TGTGCCAGGGGAGTGGGGGGGTCTAACACTGAAGCTTTCTTT.

In this sample, this clone turned up once. The chain has TRBV14 and TRBJ2-3; either TRBD1 or TRBD2 may supply D (5 bases each). Germline V gives CDR1 SGHDN, CDR2 FVKESK. The CDR3 covers 16 residues. Trimming cost V 0 bases and J 4 bases, with 14 bases left between them. The CDR3 bases are TGTGCCAGCAGCCAAGAAACAGGCCTCGGGGCAGATACGCAGTATTTT. Protein product: CASSQETGLGADTQYF.

V and J are TRBV5-6 and TRBJ2-1, with D perhaps TRBD1 (6 bases). The CDR3 extends over 13 amino acids. Germline CDR1 reads SGHDT; CDR2 reads YYEEEE. The V and J ends lost 2 bases and 8 bases respectively, with 11 bases between them. CDR3 in amino acids: CASSFLQGDEQFF. The CDR3 bases are TGTGCCAGCAGCTTCCTACAGGGCGATGAGCAGTTCTTC.

The chain couples TRBV9 to TRBJ2-3; D not certain. Trimming stripped 0 bases from V and 6 bases from J, with 20 bases between. Germline V gene sequence: CDR1 SGDLS, CDR2 YYNGEE. The CDR3 contains 17 residues. The CDR3 is CASSVDVGATARDTQYF. CDR3 nucleotides: TGTGCCAGCAGCGTAGATGTTGGAGCGACTGCACGGGATACGCAGTATTTT.

V gene TRBV7-3 combines with J gene TRBJ1-1, with 7 bases that match TRBD1. The CDR3 loop spans 17 amino acids. The germline gives CDR1 SGHTA, CDR2 FQGTGA. With V trimmed by 2 bases and J by 4 bases, 13 bases remained unmatched. DNA for the CDR3: TGTGCCAGCAGCTTATGGGCAGGTTCGCGGGACAGCACTGAAGCTTTCTTT. This translates into CASSLWAGSRDSTEAFF.

V is TRBV9 and J is TRBJ2-3; 12 bases agree with TRBD2. With 3 bases clipped from V and 5 bases from J, the junction kept 7 bases outside the gene matches. This CDR3 contains 16 residues. The germline gives CDR1 SGDLS, CDR2 YYNGEE. CDR3 protein: CASSDTSGRRVDTQYF. Here the CDR3 DNA reads TGTGCCAGCAGCGACACTAGCGGGAGGAGAGTAGATACGCAGTATTTT.

The chain uses TRBV5-8 and TRBJ1-5, with D tentatively TRBD1 (5 bases). CDR3 length: 15 amino acids. The V end lost 3 bases, the J end lost 2 bases, and 12 bases lay between the germline ends. Germline-derived CDR1 and CDR2 are SGHTS and YDEGEE. The CDR3 coding sequence is TGTGCCAGCAGCTACCGATTGGGGGGCAATCAGCCCCAGCATTTT. It codes for CASSYRLGGNQPQHF.

This clone turned up a few times. The V call is TRBV7-2, the J call TRBJ2-5; 11 bases are shared with TRBD2. V shed 2 bases and J 5 bases; nucleotides not matched to a gene: 4. Germline V lookup: CDR1 SGHTA, CDR2 FQGNSA. The CDR3 covers 15 residues. CDR3 sequence: CASSLWASGRETQYF. DNA of the CDR3: TGTGCCAGCAGCTTATGGGCTAGCGGGAGGGAGACCCAGTACTTC.

The CDR3: CASSQVWGHGNQPQHF. CDR3 coding DNA: TGCGCCAGCAGCCAAGTATGGGGACACGGCAATCAGCCCCAGCATTTT. The V and J genes are TRBV4-1 and TRBJ1-5; D is perhaps TRBD1 (6 bases). V was pared by 1 base and J by 2 bases, with 12 bases between. Per the germline V gene, CDR1 is MGHRA and CDR2 is YSYEKL. CDR3 length: 16 residues.

This rearrangement joins TRBV18 to TRBJ2-7; no clear D gene. V was clipped by 0 bases and J by 4 bases, with 7 bases between them. CDR3 length: 13 amino acids. The germline gives CDR1 KGHSH, CDR2 LQKENI. The CDR3 DNA follows: TGTGCCAGCTCACCACCCCAGGTTTACGAGCAGTACTTC. Translated, it gives CASSPPQVYEQYF.

This clone was observed once. V and J are TRBV28 and TRBJ2-1; TRBD2 matches at 13 bases. The CDR3 consists of 15 residues. From germline, CDR1 is MDHEN and CDR2 SYDVKM. V was clipped by 4 bases and J by 9 bases; unmatched bases: 6. As DNA, the CDR3 is TGTGCCAGCAGTTGGGGGGGACTAGCGGGACCTGAGCAGTTCTTC. It yields the protein CASSWGGLAGPEQFF.

The chain has TRBV27 and TRBJ1-2, with D hard to call. This CDR3 is built from 11 residues. Germline CDR1 is MNHEY and CDR2 is SMNVEV (reference sequence). The V end lost 5 bases, the J end lost 8 bases, and 9 bases lay between the germline ends. This CDR3 is CASSPPLGYTF. In DNA, the CDR3 is TGTGCCAGCAGTCCCCCTCTAGGCTACACCTTC.

The chain recombines TRBV3-1 (or the pseudogene TRBV3-2) with TRBJ2-1; tentative D call: TRBD1 (5 bases). There are 13 residues in the CDR3. CDR1 and CDR2 (germline): LGHDT, YNNKEL (reference sequence). V gave up 4 bases and J gave up 9 bases, with 13 bases separating them. The CDR3 coding sequence is TGTGCCAGCAGCCCCTTACGTGGGGCTGAGCAGTTCTTC. Residues: CASSPLRGAEQFF.

This chain joins TRBV18 and TRBJ2-2; D unclear. Per the germline V gene, CDR1 is KGHSH and CDR2 is LQKENI. The CDR3 is 11 amino acids. V was pared by 3 bases and J by 5 bases, with 1 base between. CDR3 sequence reads: CASSPTGELFF. CDR3 sequence (DNA): TGTGCCAGCTCACCGACCGGGGAGCTGTTTTTT. Combining the CDR3 with reference TRBV18 and TRBJ2-2 gives the whole variable domain NAGVMQNPRHLVRRRGQEARLRCSPMKGHSHVYWYRQLPEEGLKFMVYLQKENIIDESGMPKERFSAEFPKEGPSILRIQQVVRGDSAAYFCASSPTGELFFGEGSRLTVL.

The V and J genes are TRBV28 and TRBJ1-6; 8 nucleotides line up with TRBD1. The CDR3 is 15 amino acids. V lost 4 bases and J lost 6; bases outside the gene matches: 5. Germline V lookup: CDR1 MDHEN, CDR2 SYDVKM. The CDR3 loop reads CASSSYGQGNSPLHF. CDR3 DNA sequence: TGTGCCAGCAGTTCCTACGGACAGGGTAATTCACCCCTCCACTTT.

In this sample, this clone turned up a few times. The chain carries TRBV10-2 and TRBJ2-7; 10 bases are a match to TRBD2. Trimming took 6 bases from V and 0 from J; bases not matched to a gene: 8. The germline gives CDR1 WSHSY, CDR2 SAAADI. This CDR3 comprises 16 residues. DNA of the CDR3: TGCGCCAGCAGATCCGGGACTAGCGCAGCCTCCTACGAGCAGTACTTC. The encoded protein is CASRSGTSAASYEQYF.

The gene calls are TRBV27 and TRBJ1-1; the match to TRBD1 covers 7 bases. Germline-derived CDR1 and CDR2 are MNHEY and SMNVEV (reference sequence). CDR3 length: 14 amino acids. J lost 1 base, V lost 7 bases, and 6 bases had no gene match. The chain's CDR3 is CASIPSGGNTEAFF. The DNA of the CDR3 is TGTGCCAGCATTCCCTCAGGGGGGAACACTGAAGCTTTCTTT.

The rearrangement uses TRBV6-5 and TRBJ2-7, with D uncertain. Trimming took 7 bases from V and 1 from J, leaving 8 bases between them. Germline CDR1 reads MNHEY; CDR2 reads SVGAGI. The CDR3 loop spans 12 amino acids. The CDR3: CASNRRSYEQYF. The DNA of the CDR3 is TGTGCCAGCAACCGACGGTCCTACGAGCAGTACTTC.

The J gene is TRBJ2-3, the V gene TRBV5-1, with D possibly TRBD2 on 5 matching bases. Looked up from germline, CDR1 is SGHRS and CDR2 is YFSETQ. This CDR3 comprises 13 residues. Trimming took off 0 bases at V and 4 bases at J, with 6 bases between the two ends. This chain's CDR3 is CASSLASPDTQYF. CDR3 bases: TGCGCCAGCAGCTTGGCTAGCCCAGATACGCAGTATTTT.

This chain joins TRBV9 and TRBJ2-7; 7 positions agree with TRBD2. The CDR3 loop spans 15 amino acids. Looked up from germline, CDR1 is SGDLS and CDR2 is YYNGEE. Trimming took 4 bases from V and 3 from J; bases not matched to a gene: 10. The CDR3 protein is CASSYGAGEDYEQYF. The CDR3, as DNA: TGTGCCAGCAGCTATGGGGCGGGAGAGGACTACGAGCAGTACTTC.

This clone is a singleton in its sample. This chain uses TRBV28 with TRBJ1-1; D is perhaps TRBD1 (5 bases). V lost 5 bases and J 0 bases, leaving 16 bases between the germline ends. The CDR3 sequence is 16 residues long. Germline CDR1 is MDHEN and CDR2 is SYDVKM. CDR3 sequence reads: CASSPNRGSLNTEAFF. DNA of the CDR3: TGTGCCAGCAGTCCCAACCGGGGCAGCTTGAACACTGAAGCTTTCTTT.

The gene calls are TRBV28 and TRBJ2-2; D is possibly TRBD2 (5 bases). Germline V gene sequence: CDR1 MDHEN, CDR2 SYDVKM. Between the trimmed V and J ends, which lost 3 bases and 4 bases, there was a span of 15 bases. The CDR3 is 16 residues long. The CDR3 loop reads CASSLTPGLSTGELFF. CDR3 DNA: TGTGCCAGCAGTTTGACGCCAGGACTCAGCACCGGGGAGCTGTTTTTT.

This sequence joins TRBV6-1 and TRBJ2-7, with D possibly being TRBD1 (6 bases). The CDR3 spans 16 residues. CDR1 is MNHNS and CDR2 is SASEGT in the germline V gene. V lost 0 bases to trimming and J lost 0 bases, with 12 bases between them. The CDR3 DNA sequence: TGTGCCAGCAGTGAAGCGGTAGGACAGCTCTCCTACGAGCAGTACTTC. Translated: CASSEAVGQLSYEQYF.

This chain links TRBV5-1 with TRBJ2-3; the match to TRBD1 covers 8 bases. J gave up 4 bases and V 0 bases, and 7 bases lay outside the gene matches. This CDR3 is 16 amino acids long. From germline, CDR1 is SGHRS and CDR2 YFSETQ. CDR3 in DNA: TGCGCCAGCAGCTTGGGAGTGACAGGGGAAGCAGATACGCAGTATTTT. Its protein product is CASSLGVTGEADTQYF.

The J gene is TRBJ2-4, the V gene TRBV7-2; TRBD1 matches at 9 bases. CDR3 length: 15 residues. Looked up from germline, CDR1 is SGHTA and CDR2 is FQGNSA. The V and J ends lost 5 bases and 9 bases, in that order; junction bases with no gene match: 11. CDR3 sequence: CASSPAGTGHSIQYF. CDR3 DNA: TGTGCCAGCAGCCCCGCCGGGACAGGGCATAGCATTCAGTACTTC.

V gene TRBV28 combines with J gene TRBJ2-7, with 11 positions matching TRBD1. V lost 5 bases, J lost 0 bases, and 9 bases stayed unmatched. The CDR3 spans 17 residues. Germline V gene data show CDR1 as MDHEN and CDR2 as SYDVKM. DNA of the CDR3: TGTGCCAGCAGTCCGCCCAGGGGGACAGGGGGCTCCTACGAGCAGTACTTC. Protein: CASSPPRGTGGSYEQYF.